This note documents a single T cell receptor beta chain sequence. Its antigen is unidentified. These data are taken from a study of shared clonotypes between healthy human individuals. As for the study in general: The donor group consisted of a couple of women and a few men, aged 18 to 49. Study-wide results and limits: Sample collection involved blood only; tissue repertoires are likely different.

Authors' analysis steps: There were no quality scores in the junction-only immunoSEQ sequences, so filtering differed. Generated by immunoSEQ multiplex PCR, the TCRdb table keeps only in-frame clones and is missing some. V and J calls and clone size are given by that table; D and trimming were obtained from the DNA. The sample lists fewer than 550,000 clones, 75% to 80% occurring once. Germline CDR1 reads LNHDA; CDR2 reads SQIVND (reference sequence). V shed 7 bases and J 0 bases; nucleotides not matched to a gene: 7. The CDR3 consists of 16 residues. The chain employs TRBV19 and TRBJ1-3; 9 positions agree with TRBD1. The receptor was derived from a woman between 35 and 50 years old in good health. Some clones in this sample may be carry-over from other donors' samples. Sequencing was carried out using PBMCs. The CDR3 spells CASTLGQGRSGNTIYF. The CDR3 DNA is TGTGCCAGTACTCTCGGACAGGGGCGCTCTGGAAACACCATATATTTT.